Given below is one TCR beta chain in context. No antigen is known for it. The CDR3 is 16 residues long. Trimming removed 3 bases from V and 8 bases from J; junction bases left unmatched: 12. Germline V gene sequence: CDR1 LNHNV, CDR2 YYDKDF (reference sequence). This sample is part of a study of CD8+ T cells in alopecia areata. The wider study: Tofacitinib was taken orally by treated patients, and the dose was 5 to 10 mg twice daily. A 6-month off-drug phase came after tofacitinib, which had lasted 6 to 18 months.

Both peripheral blood and punch biopsies of lesional scalp skin were obtained from patients who had alopecia areata. Study-wide points: Higher clonality and more expanded CD8+ clones appeared in lesional than normal scalp.

RNA extraction and reverse transcription yielded cDNA as sequencing template. Produced via immunoSEQ multiplex PCR; TCRdb's table is partial and in-frame only. The sample contains 150,000 or so clones, about nine tenths of which appear only once. The rearrangement uses TRBV15 and TRBJ2-1; TRBD1 matches at 8 bases. The sequence came from a human donor with alopecia areata. The sequencing here drew on CD8+ T cells sorted from blood, taken at week 0. The CDR3 sequence is CATSRWRGTGSYEQFF. The CDR3 region has the DNA TGTGCCACCAGCAGGTGGAGGGGGACAGGCAGCTATGAGCAGTTCTTC. The full variable domain, with the rest looked up from reference TRBV15 and TRBJ2-1, is DAMVIQNPRYQVTQFGKPVTLSCSQTLNHNVMYWYQQKSSQAPKLLFHYYDKDFNNEADTPDNFQSRRPNTSFCFLDIRSPGLGDTAMYLCATSRWRGTGSYEQFFGPGTRLTVL.